This TCR beta chain came from a study of control samples from healthy donors and cancer patients. Sequenced by immunoSEQ multiplex PCR; TCRdb stores in-frame clones only, minus some. The profile shows about 250,000 clones, approximately 80% of them singletons. The sequence was collected from a woman in her sixties or seventies with lung cancer. The specimen was PBMCs.

Written as DNA, the CDR3 is TGTGCCAGCAGCGTACAGGGGGACTATGGCTACACCTTC. Protein: CASSVQGDYGYTF. The V gene is TRBV7-8, the J gene TRBJ1-2; 8 nucleotides agree with TRBD1. The CDR3 extends over 13 amino acids. Germline trimming cut 5 bases from V and 3 bases from J; bases unmatched to any gene: 2. Germline-derived CDR1 and CDR2 are SGHVS and FQNEAQ.